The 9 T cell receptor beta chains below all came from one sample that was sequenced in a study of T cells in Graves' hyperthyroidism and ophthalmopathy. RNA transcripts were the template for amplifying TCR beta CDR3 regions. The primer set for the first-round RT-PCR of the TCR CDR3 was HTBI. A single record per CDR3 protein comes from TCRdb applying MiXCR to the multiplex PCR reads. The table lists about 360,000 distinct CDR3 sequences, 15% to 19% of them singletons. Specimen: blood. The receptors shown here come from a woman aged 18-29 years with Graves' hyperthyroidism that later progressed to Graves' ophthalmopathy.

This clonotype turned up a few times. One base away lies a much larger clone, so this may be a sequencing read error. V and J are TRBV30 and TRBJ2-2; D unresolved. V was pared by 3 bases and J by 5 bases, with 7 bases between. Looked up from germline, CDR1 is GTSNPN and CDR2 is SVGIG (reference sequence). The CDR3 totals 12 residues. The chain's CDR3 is CAWRDGTGELFF. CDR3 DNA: TGTGCCTGGAGGGATGGGACCGGGGAGCTGTTTTTT.

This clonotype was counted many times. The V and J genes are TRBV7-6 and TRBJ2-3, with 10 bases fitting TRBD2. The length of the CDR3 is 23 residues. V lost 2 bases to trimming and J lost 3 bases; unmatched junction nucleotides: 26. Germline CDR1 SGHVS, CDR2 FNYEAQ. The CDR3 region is CASSLTPMSGGGTSAYLTDTQYF. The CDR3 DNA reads TGTGCCAGCAGCTTAACTCCTATGAGCGGGGGGGGAACTAGCGCATATCTGACAGATACGCAGTATTTT.

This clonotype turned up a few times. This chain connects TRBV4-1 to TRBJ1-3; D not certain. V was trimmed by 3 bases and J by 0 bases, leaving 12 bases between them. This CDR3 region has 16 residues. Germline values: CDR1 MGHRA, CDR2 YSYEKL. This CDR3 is CASSQATLVSGNTIYF. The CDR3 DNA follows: TGCGCCAGCAGCCAGGCGACCCTCGTCTCTGGAAACACCATATATTTT.

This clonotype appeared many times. The CDR3 loop is CASSWQEGGETQYF. The CDR3 nucleotides read TGTGCCAGCAGCTGGCAGGAGGGCGGGGAGACCCAGTACTTC. V gene TRBV7-8 combines with J gene TRBJ2-5; D might be TRBD2 (6 bases). Per germline, CDR1 SGHVS and CDR2 FQNEAQ. This CDR3 contains 14 residues. The V end lost 4 bases, the J end lost 5 bases, and 14 bases lay between the germline ends.

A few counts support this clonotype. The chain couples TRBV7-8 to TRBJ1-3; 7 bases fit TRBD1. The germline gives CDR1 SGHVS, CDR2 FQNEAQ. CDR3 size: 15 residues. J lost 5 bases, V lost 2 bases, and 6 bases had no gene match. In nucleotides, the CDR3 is TGTGCCAGCAGCTTAAGGCGGGACAGAAGAAACACCATATATTTT. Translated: CASSLRRDRRNTIYF.

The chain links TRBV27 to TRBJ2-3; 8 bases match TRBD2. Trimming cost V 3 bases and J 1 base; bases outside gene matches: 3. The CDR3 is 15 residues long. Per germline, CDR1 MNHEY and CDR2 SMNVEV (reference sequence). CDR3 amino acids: CASSFIAGRTDTQYF. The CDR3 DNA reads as TGTGCCAGCAGTTTCATAGCGGGACGCACAGATACGCAGTATTTT.

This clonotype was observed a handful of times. CDR3 DNA sequence: TGTGCCAGCAGCCAAGCCCTGACTAGCGTATCGCAGTTCTTC. Translation gives CASSQALTSVSQFF. The chain uses TRBV3-1 and TRBJ2-1, with 8 nucleotides matching TRBD2. This CDR3 is 14 amino acids long. With V trimmed by 1 base and J by 12 bases, 8 bases remained unmatched. The germline CDR1 and CDR2 sequences are LGHDT and YNNKEL (reference sequence).

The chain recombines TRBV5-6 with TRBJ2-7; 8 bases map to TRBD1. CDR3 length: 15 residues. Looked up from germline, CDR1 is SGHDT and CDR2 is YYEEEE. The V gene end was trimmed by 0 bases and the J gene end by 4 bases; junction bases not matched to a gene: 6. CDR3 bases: TGTGCCAGCAGCTTGGATCAGGGGGCCACATACGAGCAGTACTTC. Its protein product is CASSLDQGATYEQYF.

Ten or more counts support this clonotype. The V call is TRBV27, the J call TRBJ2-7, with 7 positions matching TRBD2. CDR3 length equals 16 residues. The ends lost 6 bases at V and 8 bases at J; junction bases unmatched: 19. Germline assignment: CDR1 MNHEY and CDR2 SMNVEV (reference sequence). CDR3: CASSSSRRRESSKQYF. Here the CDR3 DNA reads TGTGCCAGCAGCTCAAGTCGGCGGCGGGAGTCCAGCAAGCAGTACTTC.